These 29 T cell receptor beta chains came from one sample sequenced in a study of graft-versus-host responses after intestinal transplantation. Sequenced by immunoSEQ multiplex PCR; TCRdb stores in-frame clones only, minus some. Of 85,000 to 130,000 clones detected, about 90% appear once; the ten largest clones hold roughly 1%. What these receptors recognize is not known. The material sequenced was unstimulated CD4+ T cells sorted from spleen or lymph node cells, taken before intestinal transplant. These receptors all come from a human donor who received an intestinal transplant.

This clone was counted once. The J gene is TRBJ2-1, the V gene TRBV7-6; TRBD1 might be the D (7 bases). CDR1 is SGHVS, CDR2 FNYEAQ, per germline. Trimming cost V 4 bases and J 6 bases, with 19 bases left between them. This CDR3 spans 16 amino acids. The CDR3 is CASSSLGGGAGNEQFF. The CDR3 coding sequence is TGTGCCAGCAGCTCCCTTGGAGGGGGCGCGGGCAATGAGCAGTTCTTC.

The V and J genes are TRBV6-1 and TRBJ2-7; tentative D call: TRBD2 (5 bases). The CDR3 totals 14 residues. V lost 1 base to trimming and J lost 3 bases, with 10 bases between them. Per the germline V gene, CDR1 is MNHNS and CDR2 is SASEGT. This chain's CDR3 is CASSEVTRVYEQYF. CDR3 in DNA: TGTGCCAGCAGTGAAGTCACGAGGGTCTACGAGCAGTACTTC.

V gene TRBV19 combines with J gene TRBJ2-4, with no clear D. Germline V gives CDR1 LNHDA, CDR2 SQIVND (reference sequence). The CDR3 is 14 residues long. V gave up 5 bases and J gave up 7 bases, with 15 bases separating them. The DNA of the CDR3 is TGTGCCAGTAGTCCCCCTTTAAAGCCGAACATTCAGTACTTC. Translating it yields CASSPPLKPNIQYF.

This chain joins TRBV2 and TRBJ1-1; D not resolved. The CDR3 covers 14 residues. V was shortened by 4 bases and J by 1 base, with 10 bases between the two germline ends. Germline CDR1 is SNHLY and CDR2 is FYNNEI. DNA of the CDR3: TGTGCCAGCAGTGGTGGGGTCCGGAACACTGAAGCTTTCTTT. Translating gives CASSGGVRNTEAFF.

This chain connects TRBV5-6 to TRBJ2-5; the D is unclear. The ends were cut back, 0 bases at V and 0 bases at J, with 15 bases in the middle. CDR1 and CDR2 from the germline V gene are SGHDT and YYEEEE. The CDR3 consists of 17 residues. In DNA form, the CDR3 reads TGTGCCAGCAGCTTGGAGCCGGGTCTTACGTACCAAGAGACCCAGTACTTC. Protein: CASSLEPGLTYQETQYF.

This chain joins TRBV7-7 and TRBJ2-7, with a possible D match to TRBD1 (6 bases). Trimming removed 5 bases from V and 4 bases from J, with 15 bases in between. CDR3 size: 14 residues. CDR1 is SSHAT and CDR2 is FNYEAQ in the germline V gene (reference sequence). The CDR3 DNA sequence: TGTGCCAGCAGCCAAGACAGGTACTCTTACGAGCAGTACTTC. Translation: CASSQDRYSYEQYF.

This clone occurred a few times. The chain employs TRBV30 and TRBJ2-2, with no clear D. The CDR3 has 14 residues. Per germline, CDR1 GTSNPN and CDR2 SVGIG (reference sequence). Trimming cost V 2 bases and J 0 bases, with 7 bases left between them. Here the CDR3 reads CAWSYGANTGELFF. The CDR3 DNA sequence: TGTGCCTGGAGTTATGGTGCGAACACCGGGGAGCTGTTTTTT. The complete variable domain, with remaining parts taken from reference TRBV30 and TRBJ2-2, reads SQTIHQWPATLVQPVGSPLSLECTVEGTSNPNLYWYRQAAGRGLQLLFYSVGIGQISSEVPQNLSASRPQDRQFILSSKKLLLSDSGFYLCAWSYGANTGELFFGEGSRLTVL.

In this sample, this clone turned up a few times. This chain joins TRBV14 and TRBJ2-3, with 9 bases matching TRBD2. V shed 1 base and J 11 bases; nucleotides not matched to a gene: 10. CDR1 is SGHDN, CDR2 FVKESK, per germline. CDR3 length equals 15 residues. This chain's CDR3 is CASSQAMTSGGRQYF. The CDR3 DNA reads as TGTGCCAGCAGCCAAGCTATGACTAGCGGCGGGAGGCAGTATTTT.

CDR3 nucleotide sequence: TGTGCCACCGGCGGGGACAGGGGGCTGGGAAACACTGAAGCTTTCTTT. Encoded protein: CATGGDRGLGNTEAFF. The V gene is TRBV19, the J gene TRBJ1-1; 12 bases line up with TRBD1. J gave up 2 bases and V 10 bases, and 11 bases lay outside the gene matches. Germline V gene lookup returns CDR1 LNHDA and CDR2 SQIVND (reference sequence). The CDR3 is 16 residues long.

The chain couples TRBV7-9 to TRBJ1-2, with D unresolved. Trimming removed 5 bases from V and 4 bases from J, with 11 bases in between. Germline values: CDR1 SEHNR, CDR2 FQNEAQ (reference sequence). There are 13 residues in the CDR3. DNA of the CDR3: TGTGCCAGCAGCCCGAGGGCAGGCTATGGCTACACCTTC. The encoded protein is CASSPRAGYGYTF.

CDR3 sequence (DNA): TGCGCCAGCAGTGATGGGCCCCTCGGGGGGACCCAGTACTTC. It encodes CASSDGPLGGTQYF. The chain employs TRBV10-1 and TRBJ2-5, with D maybe TRBD2 (6 bases). Germline CDR1 reads WNHNN; CDR2 reads SYGVQD (reference sequence). CDR3 size: 14 residues. Trimming took 3 bases from V and 7 from J, leaving 15 bases between them.

This rearrangement joins TRBV6-5 to TRBJ1-2; no reliable D call. Germline V gene lookup returns CDR1 MNHEY and CDR2 SVGAGI. Trimming removed 0 bases at V and 6 bases at J, with 8 bases between. The CDR3 runs to 13 residues. The CDR3 loop is CASSYSNTNGYTF. DNA for the CDR3: TGTGCCAGCAGTTACTCGAACACAAATGGCTACACCTTC.

The chain's CDR3 is CATSMGAGGGSYEQYF. The CDR3 region has the DNA TGTGCCACCAGCATGGGAGCAGGGGGAGGATCCTACGAGCAGTACTTC. V and J are TRBV15 and TRBJ2-7; the D gene is possibly TRBD1 (7 bases). The germline V gene encodes CDR1 LNHNV and CDR2 YYDKDF (reference sequence). V shed 4 bases and J shed 1 base, with 17 bases lying between them. The CDR3 length is 16 residues.

This rearrangement joins TRBV6-4 to TRBJ2-2; D is undetermined. V was shortened by 3 bases and J by 0 bases, with 8 bases between the two germline ends. The germline CDR1 and CDR2 sequences are MRHNA and SNTAGT. This CDR3 comprises 15 residues. CDR3 loop: CASSERSTNTGELFF. In nucleotides, the CDR3 is TGTGCCAGCAGTGAAAGGTCGACGAACACCGGGGAGCTGTTTTTT.

The rearrangement links TRBV7-6 to TRBJ2-5, with 8 bases aligning to TRBD1. Germline CDR1 reads SGHVS; CDR2 reads FNYEAQ. V was pared by 4 bases and J by 5 bases, with 9 bases of the junction left unmatched. This CDR3 is 15 amino acids long. The chain's CDR3 is CASSSRTGSPETQYF. DNA for the CDR3: TGTGCCAGCAGCTCCCGGACAGGGTCGCCGGAGACCCAGTACTTC. The full variable domain, its missing parts supplied by reference TRBV7-6 and TRBJ2-5, is GAGVSQSPRYKVTKRGQDVALRCDPISGHVSLYWYRQALGQGPEFLTYFNYEAQQDKSGLPNDRFSAERPEGSISTLTIQRTEQRDSAMYRCASSSRTGSPETQYFGPGTRLLVL.

This clone has more than one count but fewer than ten. This chain links TRBV6-1 with TRBJ1-1, with D unclear. The CDR3 contains 14 residues. V lost 7 bases, J lost 1 base, and 13 bases lay in between. The germline CDR1 and CDR2 sequences are MNHNS and SASEGT. CDR3: CASILSRSNTEAFF. DNA of the CDR3: TGTGCCAGCATCCTTAGTAGATCGAACACTGAAGCTTTCTTT.

The chain couples TRBV5-1 to TRBJ1-2; possibly TRBD1 for D (5 bases). From germline, CDR1 is SGHRS and CDR2 YFSETQ. This CDR3 comprises 16 residues. The V end lost 0 bases, the J end lost 5 bases, and 17 bases lay between the germline ends. The CDR3: CASSLGGHGWTYGYTF. The CDR3, as DNA: TGCGCCAGCAGCTTGGGAGGACACGGATGGACTTATGGCTACACCTTC.

The V gene is TRBV6-5, the J gene TRBJ2-3, with 9 bases fitting TRBD2. V lost 5 bases, J lost 12 bases, and 9 bases stayed unmatched. Per germline, CDR1 MNHEY and CDR2 SVGAGI. This CDR3 contains 13 residues. CDR3 loop: CASSGGLAIFQYF. For the CDR3, the DNA is TGTGCCAGCAGTGGGGGACTAGCCATCTTCCAGTATTTT.

The J gene is TRBJ2-7, the V gene TRBV10-1, with D perhaps TRBD1 or TRBD2 (5 bases each). CDR1 WNHNN and CDR2 SYGVQD come from the germline V gene (reference sequence). This CDR3 is 13 amino acids long. V was shortened by 5 bases and J by 0 bases, with 8 bases between the two germline ends. The chain's CDR3 is CASSSGPSYEQYF. As DNA, the CDR3 is TGCGCCAGCAGTTCGGGACCCTCCTACGAGCAGTACTTC.

V gene TRBV10-1 combines with J gene TRBJ1-2; D is unclear. Between the trimmed V and J ends, which lost 4 bases and 4 bases, there was a span of 10 bases. Germline-derived CDR1 and CDR2 are WNHNN and SYGVQD (reference sequence). The CDR3 is made up of 13 amino acids. The chain's CDR3 is CASSATDGYGYTF. CDR3 in DNA: TGCGCCAGCAGTGCCACGGACGGCTATGGCTACACCTTC.

The chain recombines TRBV28 with TRBJ1-2; TRBD1 might be the D (5 bases). CDR1 and CDR2 (germline): MDHEN, SYDVKM. CDR3 length: 13 residues. Trimming removed 10 bases from V and 4 bases from J, with 16 bases in between. CDR3: CATLVSGPYGYTF. The CDR3 DNA is TGTGCCACCCTTGTATCAGGGCCCTATGGCTACACCTTC.

The genes are TRBV10-3 and TRBJ2-2, with TRBD2 as a possible D gene (6 bases). Germline V gene sequence: CDR1 ENHRY, CDR2 SYGVKD. This CDR3 has 17 amino acids. V dropped 0 bases and J dropped 1 base, with 12 bases sitting between them. CDR3 loop: CAISESGGLLNTGELFF. CDR3 nucleotides: TGTGCCATCAGTGAGTCGGGGGGACTCCTGAACACCGGGGAGCTGTTTTTT.

This sequence joins TRBV27 and TRBJ2-7; D possibly corresponds to TRBD1 (5 bases). The CDR3 is 14 residues long. Trimming removed 5 bases at V and 0 bases at J, with 11 bases between. Germline lookup yields CDR1 MNHEY and CDR2 SMNVEV (reference sequence). CDR3 residues: CASSPYDSSYEQYF. CDR3 nucleotides: TGTGCCAGCAGTCCCTATGACAGCTCCTACGAGCAGTACTTC.

This clone has just one count. This chain links TRBV11-2 with TRBJ2-7, with D perhaps matching TRBD2 (5 bases). The CDR3 spans 17 residues. V lost 1 base and J 1 base, leaving 17 bases between the germline ends. Looked up from germline, CDR1 is SGHAT and CDR2 is FQNNGV. CDR3 sequence reads: CASSLAGTSALSYEQYF. CDR3 nucleotides: TGTGCCAGCAGCTTAGCGGGAACATCAGCCCTTTCCTACGAGCAGTACTTC.

V usage is TRBV27 and J usage is TRBJ2-3; 10 bases align to TRBD2. CDR3 size: 14 residues. Trimming at V came to 3 bases and at J to 6 bases, leaving 3 bases not matched to a gene. CDR1 is MNHEY and CDR2 is SMNVEV in the germline V gene (reference sequence). The CDR3 DNA reads as TGTGCCAGCAGTTTTCTAGCGGGGGAGGATACGCAGTATTTT. Its protein is CASSFLAGEDTQYF.

The chain has TRBV2 and TRBJ2-7; 8 nucleotides match TRBD1. Trimming removed 1 base from V and 4 bases from J; junction bases left unmatched: 12. The CDR3 has 17 residues. Germline loops: CDR1 SNHLY, CDR2 FYNNEI. CDR3 residues: CASSEESLGRGPYEQYF. The CDR3 DNA sequence: TGTGCCAGCAGTGAAGAATCGCTGGGCAGGGGGCCTTACGAGCAGTACTTC.

The table lists this clone with a few counts. This chain uses TRBV7-9 with TRBJ2-7, with 7 bases matching TRBD1. CDR1 SEHNR and CDR2 FQNEAQ come from the germline V gene (reference sequence). The J segment lost 6 bases and the V segment lost 0 bases, leaving 11 bases of the junction unmatched. This CDR3 is built from 16 residues. CDR3 protein: CASSLASGTARVEQYF. Here the CDR3 DNA reads TGTGCCAGCAGCTTAGCGTCCGGGACAGCTCGGGTCGAGCAGTACTTC.

V and J are TRBV2 and TRBJ2-6; weak D call: TRBD1 (5 bases). The germline V gene encodes CDR1 SNHLY and CDR2 FYNNEI. The V gene lost 2 bases and the J gene lost 0 bases, with 8 bases spanning the gap. This CDR3 is built from 16 residues. This CDR3 reads CASSETRGSGANVLTF. CDR3 coding DNA: TGTGCCAGCAGTGAAACAAGGGGCTCTGGGGCCAACGTCCTGACTTTC.

The gene calls are TRBV28 and TRBJ1-6; possible D gene TRBD1, 5 bases. V dropped 0 bases and J dropped 5 bases, with 14 bases sitting between them. Germline CDR1 reads MDHEN; CDR2 reads SYDVKM. This CDR3 spans 17 amino acids. As DNA, the CDR3 is TGTGCCAGCAGTTTATGGGCAGGGCCGGACCATAATTCACCCCTCCACTTT. Its protein product is CASSLWAGPDHNSPLHF.